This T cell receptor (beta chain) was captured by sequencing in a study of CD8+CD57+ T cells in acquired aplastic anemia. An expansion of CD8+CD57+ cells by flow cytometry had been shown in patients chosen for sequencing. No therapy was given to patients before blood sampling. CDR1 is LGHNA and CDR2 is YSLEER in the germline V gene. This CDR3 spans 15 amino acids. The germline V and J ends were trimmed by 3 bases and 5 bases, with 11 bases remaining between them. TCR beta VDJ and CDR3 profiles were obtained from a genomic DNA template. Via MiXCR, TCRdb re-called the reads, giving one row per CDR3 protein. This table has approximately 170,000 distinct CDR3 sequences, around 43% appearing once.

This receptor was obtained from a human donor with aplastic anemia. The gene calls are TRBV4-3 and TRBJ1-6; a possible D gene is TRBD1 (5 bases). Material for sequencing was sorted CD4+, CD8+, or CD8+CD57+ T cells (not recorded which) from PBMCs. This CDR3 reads CASSQDGGDNSPLHF. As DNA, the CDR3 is TGCGCCAGCAGCCAGGATGGGGGGGATAATTCACCCCTCCACTTT.